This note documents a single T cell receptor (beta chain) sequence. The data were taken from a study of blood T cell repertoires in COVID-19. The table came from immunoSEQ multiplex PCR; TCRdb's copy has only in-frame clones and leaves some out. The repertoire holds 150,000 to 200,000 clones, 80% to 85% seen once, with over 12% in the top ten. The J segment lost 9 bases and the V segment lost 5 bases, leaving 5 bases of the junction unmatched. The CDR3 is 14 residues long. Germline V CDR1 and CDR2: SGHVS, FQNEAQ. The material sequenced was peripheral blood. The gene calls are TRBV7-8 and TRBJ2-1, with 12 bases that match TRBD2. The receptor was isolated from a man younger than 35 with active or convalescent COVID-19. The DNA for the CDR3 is TGTGCCAGCAGCACCGGACTAGCGGGATCTGAGCAGTTCTTC. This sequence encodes CASSTGLAGSEQFF.